These 23 T cell receptor beta chains share one sample of origin, sequenced in a study of CD8 T cells in Susac syndrome (dated by TCRdb to the late 2010s). To prepare the library, the immunoSEQ multiplex PCR assay was applied. RNA was extracted with the RNeasy kit and roughly 0.45 to 1 ug was reverse transcribed using random hexamers. Clones were called with MiXCR by TCRdb after fastp trimmed the public reads at Q25, and only in-frame beta chains were retained. CDR3 protein sequences are deduplicated, and each keeps its most common genes and DNA. For this sample there are 70,000 to 100,000 distinct CDR3 sequences; about 95% appear just once. The ten most abundant clones make up more than 0.35% of the sample. The sequencing input was CD8+ T cells from PBMCs. These TCRs come from a human donor with Susac syndrome.

The chain couples TRBV13 to TRBJ1-4; D may be TRBD1 (6 bases). Looked up from germline, CDR1 is PRHDT and CDR2 is FYEKMQ (reference sequence). V lost 1 base to trimming and J lost 10 bases, with 13 bases between them. This CDR3 region has 14 residues. In nucleotides, the CDR3 is TGTGCCAGCAGCTTAGCAGGGGCGCCGGGAAAACTGTTTTTT. Encoded protein: CASSLAGAPGKLFF.

The genes are TRBV9 and TRBJ1-5; TRBD1 might be the D (5 bases). Germline CDR1 reads SGDLS; CDR2 reads YYNGEE. The CDR3 extends over 14 amino acids. Deletions cut 3 bases from V and 5 bases from J, with 12 bases between. CDR3: CASSGGAGDQPQHF. CDR3 nucleotides: TGTGCCAGCAGCGGAGGAGCGGGGGATCAGCCCCAGCATTTT.

The rearrangement joins TRBV19 to TRBJ1-5; D unresolved. The CDR3 length is 12 residues. V dropped 8 bases and J dropped 4 bases, with 9 bases sitting between them. CDR1 LNHDA and CDR2 SQIVND come from the germline V gene (reference sequence). CDR3 sequence reads: CASRVLNQPQHF. The CDR3 region has the DNA TGTGCCAGTCGCGTTCTTAATCAGCCCCAGCATTTT.

CDR3: CASSFRKNSNQPQHF. The CDR3 DNA is TGTGCCAGCAGTTTCAGGAAAAATAGCAATCAGCCCCAGCATTTT. The chain combines TRBV27 with TRBJ1-5; unclear D gene. The CDR3 contains 15 residues. Per the germline V gene, CDR1 is MNHEY and CDR2 is SMNVEV (reference sequence). Trimming pared 3 bases from V and 0 bases from J, leaving 9 bases between.

The chain uses TRBV11-1 and TRBJ2-1; no clear D. The V end was cut by 6 bases, the J end by 6 bases, with 6 bases between. Germline V gives CDR1 SGHAT, CDR2 FQDESV (reference sequence). The CDR3 length is 11 residues. CDR3 coding DNA: TGTGCCAGCAGTAATACCAATGAGCAGTTCTTC. This gives the protein CASSNTNEQFF.

This sequence joins TRBV7-3 and TRBJ2-5; the D gene could be TRBD1 or TRBD2 (5 bases each). V lost 1 base and J 3 bases, leaving 15 bases between the germline ends. The CDR3 runs 16 residues. Germline CDR1 is SGHTA and CDR2 is FQGTGA. The chain's CDR3 is CASSLKGMGREETQYF. The CDR3 DNA follows: TGTGCCAGCAGCTTAAAAGGGATGGGACGGGAAGAGACCCAGTACTTC. The variable domain in full, completed from reference TRBV7-3 and TRBJ2-5, reads GAGVSQTPSNKVTEKGKYVELRCDPISGHTALYWYRQSLGQGPEFLIYFQGTGAADDSGLPNDRFFAVRPEGSVSTLKIQRTERGDSAVYLCASSLKGMGREETQYFGPGTRLLVL.

The V gene is TRBV7-9, the J gene TRBJ1-1; D remains unclear. The CDR3 extends over 14 amino acids. V was shortened by 5 bases and J by 3 bases, with 13 bases between the two germline ends. Germline CDR1 SEHNR, CDR2 FQNEAQ (reference sequence). This CDR3 reads CASSPPTDYTEAFF. The CDR3 DNA reads TGTGCCAGCAGCCCCCCGACGGACTACACTGAAGCTTTCTTT.

CDR3 loop: CASTQGYQPQHF. For the CDR3, the DNA is TGTGCCAGTACCCAGGGTTATCAGCCCCAGCATTTT. V is TRBV19 and J is TRBJ1-5, with D perhaps matching TRBD1 (5 bases). Germline V lookup: CDR1 LNHDA, CDR2 SQIVND (reference sequence). Trimming stripped 7 bases from V and 5 bases from J, with 9 bases between. This CDR3 has 12 amino acids. The whole variable domain, remainder taken from reference TRBV19 and TRBJ1-5, is DGGITQSPKYLFRKEGQNVTLSCEQNLNHDAMYWYRQDPGQGLRLIYYSQIVNDFQKGDIAEGYSVSREKKESFPLTVTSAQKNPTAFYLCASTQGYQPQHFGDGTRLSIL.

This clonotype appeared once. The chain is built from TRBV9 and TRBJ2-1; perhaps TRBD2 as D (6 bases). The V end was cut by 0 bases, the J end by 2 bases, with 21 bases between. Germline values: CDR1 SGDLS, CDR2 YYNGEE. The CDR3 is 19 amino acids. The CDR3 loop reads CASSVEGPGREVTYNEQFF. CDR3 bases: TGTGCCAGCAGCGTAGAGGGCCCCGGGCGGGAAGTAACCTACAATGAGCAGTTCTTC. The whole variable domain, filled in from reference TRBV9 and TRBJ2-1, reads DSGVTQTPKHLITATGQRVTLRCSPRSGDLSVYWYQQSLDQGLQFLIQYYNGEERAKGNILERFSAQQFPDLHSELNLSSLELGDSALYFCASSVEGPGREVTYNEQFFGPGTRLTVL.

The chain is built from TRBV7-9 and TRBJ1-2, with a tentative D call TRBD1 (5 bases). CDR3 size: 12 residues. Trimming took off 5 bases at V and 5 bases at J, with 9 bases between the two ends. Germline V gene sequence: CDR1 SEHNR, CDR2 FQNEAQ (reference sequence). The CDR3 nucleotides read TGTGCCAGCAGCCTTGGGGCTTATGGCTACACCTTC. Residues: CASSLGAYGYTF.

The chain uses TRBV19 and TRBJ1-1; no clear D. Trimming stripped 5 bases from V and 1 base from J, with 14 bases between. Germline V gene lookup returns CDR1 LNHDA and CDR2 SQIVND (reference sequence). The CDR3 runs 15 residues. For the CDR3, the DNA is TGTGCCAGTAGTCCCCCCTCTGGACGGAACACTGAAGCTTTCTTT. Its translation is CASSPPSGRNTEAFF.

The chain uses TRBV19 and TRBJ1-1; 10 nucleotides match TRBD1. The germline V gene encodes CDR1 LNHDA and CDR2 SQIVND (reference sequence). V lost 6 bases and J lost 4; bases outside the gene matches: 5. The CDR3 covers 14 residues. This CDR3 is CASRRTGGITEAFF. The CDR3 bases are TGTGCCAGTAGACGGACAGGGGGAATCACTGAAGCTTTCTTT.

The V and J genes are TRBV4-1 and TRBJ2-1; D not certain. There are 12 residues in the CDR3. Deletions cut 0 bases from V and 9 bases from J, with 6 bases between. The germline V gene has CDR1 MGHRA and CDR2 YSYEKL. The CDR3 reads CASSQDRIEQFF. The CDR3 nucleotides are TGCGCCAGCAGCCAAGATAGGATTGAGCAGTTCTTC.

The chain couples TRBV29-1 to TRBJ2-7, with 10 bases identical to TRBD2. The CDR3 spans 15 residues. After removal of 3 bases from V and 1 base from J, the junction contained 6 bases not matched to a gene. Germline CDR1 SQVTM, CDR2 ANQGSEA. The DNA of the CDR3 is TGCAGCGTTGAGCTAGCGGGAGTCTCTTCCTACGAGCAGTACTTC. Translation gives CSVELAGVSSYEQYF.

The chain joins TRBV3-1 to TRBJ2-5; TRBD2 agrees at 10 bases. Germline trimming cut 1 base from V and 0 bases from J; bases unmatched to any gene: 11. The CDR3 extends over 19 amino acids. Germline values: CDR1 LGHDT, CDR2 YNNKEL (reference sequence). CDR3 sequence reads: CASSQVSAGLAGDQETQYF. The CDR3 DNA is TGTGCCAGCAGCCAAGTATCGGCGGGGCTAGCGGGGGACCAAGAGACCCAGTACTTC.

The chain joins TRBV4-3 to TRBJ2-2; no reliable D call. The CDR3 has 15 residues. The germline V and J ends were trimmed by 0 bases and 5 bases, with 10 bases remaining between them. CDR1 LGHNA and CDR2 YSLEER come from the germline V gene. CDR3: CASSQDLYGTGELFF. The CDR3 DNA reads TGCGCCAGCAGCCAAGATCTTTATGGGACCGGGGAGCTGTTTTTT.

The chain recombines TRBV13 with TRBJ2-3, with TRBD2 identical over 8 bases. V shed 3 bases, J shed 2 bases, and the junction held 4 bases outside the gene matches. The CDR3 totals 15 residues. Germline V lookup: CDR1 PRHDT, CDR2 FYEKMQ (reference sequence). CDR3 bases: TGTGCCAGCAGCTTGCTAGCGGGCTTCACAGATACGCAGTATTTT. Translation gives CASSLLAGFTDTQYF.

With regard to this clonotype: Relative to the germline gene, one junction end is altered; a read error may explain this. The chain recombines TRBV29-1 with TRBJ2-7; D not resolved. CDR3 size: 11 residues. CDR1 SQVTM and CDR2 ANQGSEA come from the germline V gene. The CDR3 protein is CSVEDRAALRF. The CDR3, as DNA: TGCAGCGTTGAAGATAGGGCGGCTCTCCGCTTC.

The rearrangement uses TRBV6-5 and TRBJ2-2; TRBD1 agrees at 8 bases. CDR1 is MNHEY and CDR2 is SVGAGI in the germline V gene. V was clipped by 7 bases and J by 6 bases; unmatched bases: 7. The CDR3 is 14 amino acids. This CDR3 is CASTFRQGSGELFF. The CDR3 DNA sequence: TGTGCCAGCACATTCCGACAGGGGTCCGGGGAGCTGTTTTTT.

The genes are TRBV11-2 and TRBJ2-1; the D call may be TRBD1 or TRBD2 (5 bases each). CDR3 size: 15 residues. The V end lost 5 bases, the J end lost 9 bases, and 20 bases lay between the germline ends. Germline V gene data show CDR1 as SGHAT and CDR2 as FQNNGV. CDR3 nucleotide sequence: TGTGCCAGCAGCACCTTCCTAGTGAGGGGATCTGAGCAGTTCTTC. Its protein is CASSTFLVRGSEQFF.

This chain links TRBV30 with TRBJ2-5; 7 bases agree with TRBD2. V lost 0 bases, J lost 5 bases, and 3 bases stayed unmatched. Germline CDR1 GTSNPN, CDR2 SVGIG (reference sequence). The CDR3 consists of 13 residues. The CDR3 DNA is TGTGCCTGGAGTGTTCTGCGGGGGGAGACCCAGTACTTC. It specifies CAWSVLRGETQYF.

The chain links TRBV29-1 to TRBJ2-3, with 7 bases fitting TRBD1. The CDR3 extends over 16 amino acids. Trimming at V came to 6 bases and at J to 4 bases, leaving 16 bases not matched to a gene. In germline, CDR1 is SQVTM, CDR2 ANQGSEA. The CDR3 nucleotides read TGCAGCGTCGCCTCTGAAGGGGGCAGAGTTTCAGATACGCAGTATTTT. It translates to CSVASEGGRVSDTQYF.

The chain couples TRBV7-9 to TRBJ1-5, with TRBD1 matching over 7 bases. Germline V CDR1 and CDR2: SEHNR, FQNEAQ (reference sequence). This CDR3 region has 14 residues. With V trimmed by 6 bases and J by 3 bases, 5 bases remained unmatched. The chain's CDR3 is CASRGTDPNQPQHF. The CDR3 bases are TGTGCCAGCAGGGGGACAGACCCCAATCAGCCCCAGCATTTT.